The subject of this entry is one T cell receptor beta chain. What it binds is not known. The V gene lost 6 bases and the J gene lost 0 bases, with 8 bases spanning the gap. The CDR3 covers 13 residues. Germline V lookup: CDR1 SEHNR, CDR2 FQNEAQ (reference sequence). Method: immunoSEQ multiplex PCR; TCRdb's copy keeps in-frame clones and lacks some. The table includes over 85,000 clones, 85% to 95% detected once. The data were taken from a study of T cell responses to AZD1222 COVID-19 vaccine. Study findings and constraints: A reported finding is that nearly half of spike-specific TCRs target unmutated variant regions. Repertoire sampling happened only post peak T cell response. Recipients of AZD1222 seropositive at baseline numbered only 5 to 7. Following two doses of AZD1222, Spike-specific TCR breadth and depth rose.

This specimen was peripheral blood, taken on day 0 of AZD1222 vaccination. The receptor was derived from an adult in good health. V is TRBV7-9 and J is TRBJ1-1, with D maybe TRBD1 (6 bases). The CDR3 region has the DNA TGTGCCAGCAGGGACAGATTGAACACTGAAGCTTTCTTT. This encodes CASRDRLNTEAFF.